This section outlines one T cell receptor beta chain sequence together with its context. The antigen remains unidentified. Germline V lookup: CDR1 MDHEN, CDR2 SYDVKM. The V gene end was trimmed by 4 bases and the J gene end by 5 bases; junction bases not matched to a gene: 5. The CDR3 is made up of 14 amino acids. The source of the sample is a study of cytomegalovirus exposure and HLA in healthy donors. Vbeta (60) and Jbeta (13) primers were used in the PCR. Clones were read by immunoSEQ multiplex PCR, and TCRdb kept only the in-frame ones, dropping some. Of around 100,000 clones in the sample, about 80% were seen once. General study points: When a later analysis was performed, an Asian-associated ancestry cluster reportedly had fewer N-insertions than the roughly 640-donor mean. For cytomegalovirus status, the classifier reportedly gave diagnoses with high specificity and sensitivity. According to the study, approximately 150 TCR beta chains were cytomegalovirus-associated. The presence/absence work took it that sequencing depth was about the same across donors.

This chain connects TRBV28 to TRBJ2-7; 10 bases match TRBD1. Sample: PBMCs. The source of this sequence is a female donor in good health and CMV-seropositive. The CDR3 reads CASSSGTGADEQYF. The CDR3 nucleotides are TGTGCCAGCAGTTCCGGGACAGGGGCTGACGAGCAGTACTTC.